One T cell receptor (beta chain) is described in this entry. The data stem from a study of blood T cell repertoires in COVID-19. About the study: The analysed material was cDNA or gDNA that came from T cells, B-cell-depleted T cells, or PBMCs.

Per the study methods: Nucleated cell number was recorded as an estimate derived from reference gene primer amplification. The protocol was immunoSEQ multiplex PCR, while the TCRdb copy is restricted to in-frame clones and leaves out a portion. V and J calls and clone size are as listed in that table; D and trimming were resolved from the DNA. Among roughly 150,000 clones listed, 82% were seen once. The CDR3 loop spans 16 amino acids. With V trimmed by 0 bases and J by 1 base, 5 bases remained unmatched. Germline V lookup: CDR1 SGHVS, CDR2 FQNEAQ. Sequenced material: peripheral blood. This chain joins TRBV7-8 and TRBJ2-7, with 8 bases identical to TRBD1. This receptor was taken from a woman older than 75 with acute or convalescent COVID-19. CDR3 region: CASSLAGTGGSYEQYF. CDR3 bases: TGTGCCAGCAGCTTAGCGGGTACAGGGGGTTCCTACGAGCAGTACTTC.